This TCR beta chain was recorded in a study of blood T cell repertoires in COVID-19. The overall study: COVID-19 samples from acute and convalescent phases originated in the United States, Italy and Spain. T cells, B-cell-depleted T cells, or PBMCs supplied cDNA or gDNA.

Profiling relied on immunoSEQ multiplex PCR, and the TCRdb table lists in-frame clones only, not all of them. The sample shows some 93,000 clones, approximately 86% of them seen only once. The table lists this clone with a count of one. Between the trimmed V and J ends, which lost 1 base and 5 bases, there was a span of 12 bases. This CDR3 spans 14 amino acids. Germline V gene lookup returns CDR1 SGHRS and CDR2 YFSETQ. The sequencing input was peripheral blood. The receptor comes from a man aged 55 to 70 with acute or convalescent COVID-19. The J gene is TRBJ2-5, the V gene TRBV5-1; D may be TRBD2 (5 bases). The CDR3 nucleotides read TGCGCCAGCAGCTTGTTACTAGGAAGTGAGACCCAGTACTTC. Translation: CASSLLLGSETQYF.